A selection of T cell receptor beta chains follows, all from one sample in a study of post-analysis software for immune sequencing data. TCRdb recomputed calls from the PCR reads with MiXCR, one row per CDR3 protein. The sample includes about 430,000 distinct CDR3 sequences, 39% of them seen just once. The sequenced sample consisted of blood. These receptors were obtained from a girl aged 2 to 9 with multiple sclerosis. Each CDR3 is given with its conserved first and last residue. The D gene is left open where the match is weak. Not all rows give a size; the values are once, few, many and, for expanded clones, a class.

J | V | D | size | CDR3 | DNA
TRBJ1-2 | TRBV24-1 | TRBD1 | . | CATSESGQGHYGYTF | TGTGCCACCAGTGAATCGGGACAGGGGCACTATGGCTACACCTTC
TRBJ2-1 | TRBV7-3 | TRBD2 | . | CASSLELAGSTEQFF | TGTGCCAGCAGCTTAGAGCTAGCGGGGAGCACTGAGCAGTTCTTC
TRBJ2-1 | TRBV7-2 | TRBD1 | . | CASNLPPGQGIHEQFF | TGTGCCAGCAACTTACCCCCGGGACAGGGTATACATGAGCAGTTCTTC
TRBJ2-7 | TRBV2 | . | . | CASREWIEQYF | TGTGCCAGCAGAGAGTGGATTGAGCAGTACTTC
TRBJ2-1 | TRBV5-6 | . | . | CASSLEVRSSYNEQFF | TGTGCCAGCAGCTTGGAGGTCAGGAGCTCCTACAATGAGCAGTTCTTC
TRBJ1-2 | TRBV20-1 | . | . | CSARPQSGSNYGYTF | TGCAGTGCCAGACCCCAGTCTGGCTCTAACTATGGCTACACCTTC
TRBJ2-3 | TRBV3-1 | TRBD2 | . | CASSRRGVRITDTQYF | TGTGCCAGCAGCCGGCGGGGGGTCCGAATAACAGATACGCAGTATTTT
TRBJ1-5 | TRBV28 | . | once | CASRSPGDGQPQHF | TGTGCCAGCAGATCCCCGGGGGACGGTCAGCCCCAGCATTTT
TRBJ2-7 | TRBV20-1 | TRBD2 | . | CSARPITGGSSYEQYF | TGCAGTGCTAGACCCATCACGGGAGGGAGCTCCTACGAGCAGTACTTC
TRBJ2-5 | TRBV20-1 | . | . | CSARVRVRWTQYF | TGCAGTGCTAGAGTTAGGGTCCGTTGGACCCAGTACTTC
TRBJ2-7 | TRBV12-3/TRBV12-4 | . | . | CASKLGGAGLLYEQYF | TGTGCCAGCAAATTAGGTGGGGCCGGCCTCCTCTACGAGCAGTACTTC
TRBJ2-7 | TRBV2 | . | . | CASSVPNEQYF | TGTGCCAGCAGTGTCCCAAACGAGCAGTACTTC
TRBJ1-5 | TRBV7-9 | . | . | CATQPITSNQPQHF | TGTGCCACCCAACCAATCACCAGCAATCAGCCCCAGCATTTT
TRBJ2-3 | TRBV5-1 | TRBD1 | few | CASSLGAGGSADTQYF | TGCGCCAGCAGCTTGGGGGCAGGGGGCAGCGCAGATACGCAGTATTTT
TRBJ2-2 | TRBV5-1 | TRBD2 | . | CASSLARTSGTGELFF | TGCGCCAGCAGCTTGGCCAGGACTAGCGGCACCGGGGAGCTGTTTTTT
TRBJ2-3 | TRBV9 | . | . | CASSGGVPDTQYF | TGTGCCAGCAGCGGGGGGGTCCCAGATACGCAGTATTTT
TRBJ2-6 | TRBV10-3 | . | few | CAISEYSGANVLTF | TGTGCCATCAGTGAGTACTCTGGGGCCAACGTCCTGACTTTC
TRBJ2-7 | TRBV10-3 | TRBD1 | . | CAIRPTGGTSYEQYF | TGTGCCATCAGACCGACAGGGGGGACCTCCTACGAGCAGTACTTC
TRBJ1-2 | TRBV6-1 | . | few | CASSEAGGDYGYTF | TGTGCCAGCAGTGAAGCGGGCGGTGACTATGGCTACACCTTC
TRBJ1-2 | TRBV18 | . | few | CASSPRLDYGYTF | TGTGCCAGCTCACCGCGGTTGGACTATGGCTACACCTTC
TRBJ2-7 | TRBV20-1 | . | . | CSASGDRSSYEQYF | TGCAGTGCCAGCGGAGATAGGAGCTCCTACGAGCAGTACTTC
TRBJ2-7 | TRBV12-3/TRBV12-4 | . | . | CASSLLQYEQYF | TGTGCCAGCAGTTTATTACAATACGAGCAGTACTTC
TRBJ1-6 | TRBV20-1 | . | . | CSARSTEGPSPLHF | TGCAGTGCTAGATCGACAGAAGGGCCCTCACCCCTCCACTTT
TRBJ2-1 | TRBV7-9 | . | . | CASSLDDAAVSYNEQFF | TGTGCCAGCAGCTTAGACGACGCAGCGGTCTCCTACAATGAGCAGTTCTTC
TRBJ2-1 | TRBV25-1 | TRBD2 | few | CASSEWPSGGAGEQFF | TGTGCCAGCAGTGAATGGCCTAGCGGGGGGGCAGGAGAGCAGTTCTTC
TRBJ1-6 | TRBV25-1 | . | . | CASSEQPGSYNSPLHF | TGTGCCAGCAGTGAACAGCCTGGCTCCTATAATTCACCCCTCCACTTT
TRBJ2-1 | TRBV7-9 | TRBD1 | many | CASSLELLGQGTYNEQFF | TGTGCCAGCAGCTTAGAGTTATTGGGACAGGGGACATACAATGAGCAGTTCTTC
TRBJ1-5 | TRBV28 | TRBD1 | . | CASTVTGAYQPQHF | TGTGCCAGCACCGTGACAGGGGCCTACCAACCCCAGCATTTT
TRBJ2-1 | TRBV20-1 | TRBD2 | . | CSARELAGGPRTYNEQFF | TGCAGTGCTAGAGAACTAGCGGGAGGGCCTCGAACCTACAATGAGCAGTTCTTC
TRBJ2-5 | TRBV7-3 | . | few | CASSESYQETQYF | TGTGCCAGCAGTGAGAGTTACCAAGAGACCCAGTACTTC
TRBJ2-5 | TRBV29-1 | . | few | CSVEAQGGETQYF | TGCAGCGTTGAAGCGCAGGGTGGAGAGACCCAGTACTTC
TRBJ1-2 | TRBV7-2 | TRBD1 | . | CASSGRDRGNYGYTF | TGTGCCAGCAGCGGACGGGACAGGGGCAACTATGGCTACACCTTC
TRBJ1-2 | TRBV29-1 | . | . | CSVEDQWTPNYGYTF | TGCAGCGTTGAAGATCAGTGGACACCTAACTATGGCTACACCTTC
TRBJ2-1 | TRBV25-1 | . | . | CASSESQGEQFF | TGTGCCAGCAGTGAATCCCAGGGTGAGCAGTTCTTC
TRBJ2-7 | TRBV27 | TRBD2 | few | CASRLAGGDYEQYF | TGTGCCAGCAGGTTAGCGGGGGGAGACTACGAGCAGTACTTC
TRBJ1-2 | TRBV5-1 | . | few | CASSLTNPNYGYTF | TGCGCCAGCAGCTTGACAAATCCTAACTATGGCTACACCTTC
TRBJ1-4 | TRBV6-5 | . | few | CASSPRGFKLFF | TGTGCCAGCAGCCCAAGGGGTTTCAAACTGTTTTTT
TRBJ2-5 | TRBV6-1 | . | . | CASGGGEYF | TGTGCCAGCGGGGGCGGGGAGTACTTC
TRBJ2-1 | TRBV4-2 | . | . | CASSQRGGGGGYNEQFF | TGTGCCAGCAGCCAAAGAGGAGGCGGGGGCGGGTACAATGAGCAGTTCTTC
TRBJ1-1 | TRBV25-1 | . | . | CASSEVGQPNTEAFF | TGTGCCAGCAGTGAAGTAGGACAGCCGAACACTGAAGCTTTCTTT
TRBJ2-1 | TRBV27 | TRBD2 | many | CASSPIAGVNEQFF | TGTGCCAGCAGCCCAATAGCGGGGGTCAATGAGCAGTTCTTC
TRBJ2-1 | TRBV6-1 | . | . | CASIRANDRNEQFF | TGTGCCAGCATCAGGGCTAATGATAGGAATGAGCAGTTCTTC
TRBJ2-7 | TRBV25-1 | . | few | CASSEIGVSYEQYF | TGTGCCAGCAGTGAAATAGGGGTCTCCTACGAGCAGTACTTC
TRBJ2-7 | TRBV29-1 | . | many | CSVEAAGSSYEQYF | TGCAGCGTTGAGGCGGCGGGAAGCTCCTACGAGCAGTACTTC
TRBJ2-3 | TRBV6-6 | . | . | CASSELRGRGADTQYF | TGTGCCAGTTCCGAATTGAGGGGGAGAGGGGCAGATACGCAGTATTTT
TRBJ2-5 | TRBV5-1 | . | . | CASSLVPGPFQETQYF | TGCGCCAGCAGCTTGGTTCCAGGGCCGTTTCAGGAGACCCAGTACTTC
TRBJ1-4 | TRBV4-3 | . | . | CASPDSPGEKLFF | TGCGCCAGCCCGGACAGTCCGGGAGAAAAACTGTTTTTT
TRBJ1-2 | TRBV12-3/TRBV12-4 | . | . | CASSNAYGHTF | TGTGCCAGCAGTAACGCCTATGGCCACACCTTC
TRBJ1-2 | TRBV20-1 | TRBD1 | few | CSARQDRDGYTF | TGCAGTGCTAGACAGGACAGGGACGGCTACACCTTC
TRBJ2-7 | TRBV27 | . | few | CASSLIQRGHEQYF | TGTGCCAGCAGTTTAATACAACGGGGCCACGAGCAGTACTTC